This T cell receptor (beta chain) was observed in a study of T-cell reconstitution after alpha-beta-depleted transplantation in children. Researchers prepared the TCRbeta library using unique molecular identifiers, the study reports. TCRdb reanalysed the PCR reads using MiXCR and keeps one entry per CDR3 protein. The sample includes 240,000 or so distinct CDR3 sequences, 6.5% to 10% of them seen just once. Per germline, CDR1 LGHDT and CDR2 YNNKEL (reference sequence). The V gene end was trimmed by 11 bases and the J gene end by 0 bases; junction bases not matched to a gene: 13. The CDR3 length is 17 residues.

The TCR originated in a male patient younger than 18 who had a stem cell transplant for acute lymphoblastic leukemia, so the T cells may come from the graft donor. The input for sequencing was PBMCs, mostly from graft donor cells, taken 180 days after TCRalphabeta/CD19-depleted stem cell transplant. The chain has TRBV3-1 and TRBJ2-7; 13 bases line up with TRBD2. CDR3 loop: CASCPGLAGVPSYEQYF. The CDR3 DNA follows: TGTGCCTCCTGCCCCGGACTAGCGGGAGTCCCCTCCTACGAGCAGTACTTC.